This TCR beta chain was captured by sequencing in a study of human T cells and chemical hapten exposure. TCRdb independently ran MiXCR on the RACE reads; one entry per CDR3 protein. The sample yields 130,000 or so distinct CDR3 sequences, roughly 9% seen once. Sample time point: healthy volunteer bleed at 2 weeks. Total RNA extraction was carried out from unfractionated whole blood. CDR3 length equals 14 residues. With V trimmed by 4 bases and J by 2 bases, 3 bases remained unmatched. CDR1 is MNHEY and CDR2 is SVGAGI in the germline V gene. The source material was whole blood. The chain combines TRBV6-5 with TRBJ1-2, with 8 bases identical to TRBD1. This clonotype was sampled from a male donor in good health. Some clones in this sample may be carry-over from other donors' samples. CDR3 coding DNA: TGTGCCAGCAGTTCTCGGACAGGGAACTATGGCTACACCTTC. This encodes CASSSRTGNYGYTF.